A selection of T cell receptor beta chains follows, all from one sample in a study of shared clonotypes between healthy human individuals. Sequencing was performed with immunoSEQ multiplex PCR; in TCRdb, only in-frame clones are kept and a portion is missing. The table lists roughly 2.2 million clones, approximately 95% of them singletons. Material: naive CD4+ T cells from PBMCs. The receptors derive from a young man in good health. Some clones in this sample may be carry-over from other donors' samples. CDR3s include the opening cysteine and the closing phenylalanine or tryptophan. The D gene is left open where the match is weak. Part of the rows lack a size; the others show once, few, many or a class for expanded clones.

size | D | J | V | DNA | CDR3
- | - | TRBJ2-5 | TRBV6-4 | TGTGCCAGCAGGTCTGGGCTCCAAGAGACCCAGTACTTC | CASRSGLQETQYF
once | - | TRBJ2-7 | TRBV5-1 | TGCGCCAGCAGCTTGGAGCAGTTCAGGGCCTCCTACGAGCAGTACTTC | CASSLEQFRASYEQYF
few | - | TRBJ1-5 | TRBV7-2 | TGTGCCAGCAGCTTAGTGACAGACAATCAGCCCCAGCATTTT | CASSLVTDNQPQHF
- | - | TRBJ1-2 | TRBV6-1 | TGTGCCAGCAGTGAAGTGCGGCAGGGCGGCTACACCTTC | CASSEVRQGGYTF
- | - | TRBJ1-5 | TRBV5-6 | TGTGCCAGCAGCTTAAGGACAGTGGATAGCAATCAGCCCCAGCATTTT | CASSLRTVDSNQPQHF
- | - | TRBJ2-7 | TRBV6-6 | TGTGCCAGCCGACTCTCTGGGGTCCGGGAGCAGTACTTC | CASRLSGVREQYF
- | - | TRBJ2-3 | TRBV5-1 | TGCGCCAGCAGCTCGTGGGGGCGGGATAACACAGATACGCAGTATTTT | CASSSWGRDNTDTQYF
once | - | TRBJ2-3 | TRBV6-5 | TGTGCCAGCAGTTCCCTCCTCGGCGGGATCACAGATACGCAGTATTTT | CASSSLLGGITDTQYF
- | TRBD1 | TRBJ2-7 | TRBV5-1 | TGCGCCAGCAGCTTAAGACAGGGCTACGAGCAGTACTTC | CASSLRQGYEQYF
- | - | TRBJ2-1 | TRBV5-1 | TGCGCCAGCAGCCCGCTAACAAGCTCCTACAATGAGCAGTTCTTC | CASSPLTSSYNEQFF
- | TRBD2 | TRBJ2-4 | TRBV4-2 | TGTGCCAGCAGCCAAGATCTGACTAGCGCGAGGTACTTC | CASSQDLTSARYF
- | - | TRBJ2-1 | TRBV18 | TGTGCCAGCTCACCAGACTGGGAGTACAATGAGCAGTTCTTC | CASSPDWEYNEQFF
- | - | TRBJ2-2 | TRBV10-2 | TGCGCCAGCAGAAGAGACAGCACCGGGGAGCTGTTTTTT | CASRRDSTGELFF
- | TRBD1 | TRBJ1-2 | TRBV28 | TGTGCCAGCAGTTTTGTTGGTGCGGGACAGAGGGAGAACTATGGCTACACCTTC | CASSFVGAGQRENYGYTF
- | - | TRBJ2-6 | TRBV5-1 | TGCGCCAGCAGCAGGGGAGATGGGGCCAACGTCCTGACTTTC | CASSRGDGANVLTF
- | - | TRBJ1-4 | TRBV6-5 | TGTGCCAGCAGCCCCTCCGGGGGGCAGGGGGAAAAACTGTTTTTT | CASSPSGGQGEKLFF
- | - | TRBJ2-5 | TRBV28 | TGTGCCAGCAGTTTACTCCTGGGATCCGGGAACGAGCAGCACTTC | CASSLLLGSGNEQHF
once | - | TRBJ2-4 | TRBV7-9 | TGTGCCAGCAGCCCACAAGGGGTCTACATTCAGTACTTC | CASSPQGVYIQYF
- | - | TRBJ1-5 | TRBV21-1 | TGTGTCAAAGGGCGGACACCGAATCAGCCCCAGCATTTT | CVKGRTPNQPQHF